Each of the 26 T cell receptor beta chains below was sequenced from the same sample in a study of PD-L1 blockade in urothelial cancer (dated 2017 in TCRdb). Library generation was performed with the immunoSEQ multiplex PCR assay. The table comes from immuneACCESS by way of TCRdb, which keeps in-frame sequences with V and J called. Part of the clones is missing from these tables; in studies checked, under half for an unresolved V gene and the rest for unknown reasons. The sample yields 40,000 to 60,000 clones; roughly 80% were counted once. Approximately 10% of the sample is in the top ten clones. The time point label on this specimen signifies: peripheral blood 6 weeks after treatment start. Sequences were derived from PBMCs, sampled around atezolizumab (anti-PD-L1) treatment. The origin of the receptors is a man in his sixties or seventies with urothelial cancer.

The chain carries TRBV30 and TRBJ2-1; TRBD2 matches 8 bases. CDR3 length: 18 residues. V shed 0 bases and J 4 bases; nucleotides not matched to a gene: 14. Per the germline V gene, CDR1 is GTSNPN and CDR2 is SVGIG (reference sequence). This CDR3 is CAWSVGPGRAGEYNEQFF. In nucleotides, the CDR3 is TGTGCCTGGAGTGTCGGCCCAGGGAGAGCGGGAGAGTACAATGAGCAGTTCTTC.

This chain links TRBV27 with TRBJ1-2; 7 nucleotides line up with TRBD1. Germline V CDR1 and CDR2: MNHEY, SMNVEV (reference sequence). The CDR3 length is 16 residues. V dropped 6 bases and J dropped 0; count of bases not matched to a gene: 10. CDR3 amino acids: CASSPIDRAANYGYTF. The CDR3 bases are TGTGCCAGCAGCCCTATAGACAGGGCAGCTAACTATGGCTACACCTTC.

The V and J genes are TRBV11-3 and TRBJ2-2, with D possibly TRBD2 on 5 matching bases. The CDR3 is 13 amino acids. V was pared by 5 bases and J by 5 bases, with 9 bases between. Germline lookup yields CDR1 SGHNT and CDR2 YENEEA. The DNA for the CDR3 is TGTGCCAGCAGCCCCTTAGCGACCGGGGAGCTGTTTTTT. This gives the protein CASSPLATGELFF.

This chain connects TRBV19 to TRBJ2-4, with 8 bases matching TRBD1. This CDR3 is 15 amino acids long. The V gene end was trimmed by 9 bases and the J gene end by 3 bases; junction bases not matched to a gene: 10. Germline CDR1 and CDR2: LNHDA and SQIVND (reference sequence). CDR3 bases: TGTGCCAGCGCCCCAACAGGGGGGATCAAAAACATTCAGTACTTC. Amino acids: CASAPTGGIKNIQYF.

V gene TRBV10-2 combines with J gene TRBJ2-7; TRBD2 matches 12 bases. Germline CDR1 reads WSHSY; CDR2 reads SAAADI. The CDR3 sequence is 14 residues long. The V gene end was trimmed by 6 bases and the J gene end by 6 bases; junction bases not matched to a gene: 6. CDR3 DNA: TGCGCCAGCAGGACTAGCGGGAGAGGGGGCGAGCAGTACTTC. This gives the protein CASRTSGRGGEQYF.

The V call is TRBV28, the J call TRBJ1-1; 7 positions match TRBD1. V lost 4 bases, J lost 2 bases, and 4 bases stayed unmatched. Germline V CDR1 and CDR2: MDHEN, SYDVKM. The CDR3 runs 14 residues. The CDR3 reads CASSSGTVNTEAFF. In nucleotides, the CDR3 is TGTGCCAGCAGTTCCGGGACAGTAAACACTGAAGCTTTCTTT. Drawing the rest from reference TRBV28 and TRBJ1-1, the complete variable domain is DVKVTQSSRYLVKRTGEKVFLECVQDMDHENMFWYRQDPGLGLRLIYFSYDVKMKEKGDIPEGYSVSREKKERFSLILESASTNQTSMYLCASSSGTVNTEAFFGQGTRLTVV.

For this clone: Sequence at one end of the junction differs from germline and may be a read error. The CDR3 reads CASRLGVTGQGDYEQYF. CDR3 bases: TGTGCCAGCAGATTAGGAGTCACGGGACAGGGGGATTACGAGCAGTACTTC. V and J are TRBV7-8 and TRBJ2-7; 11 bases agree with TRBD1. Germline loops: CDR1 SGHVS, CDR2 FQNEAQ. This CDR3 is 17 amino acids long.

As DNA, the CDR3 is TGTGCCAGCAGACGCCCGGGACAGGGTCGGGGGGATGGCTACACCTTC. Amino acids: CASRRPGQGRGDGYTF. The chain has TRBV28 and TRBJ1-2, with 9 bases aligning to TRBD1. The V gene's germline CDR1 is MDHEN and CDR2 SYDVKM. With V trimmed by 6 bases and J by 6 bases, 14 bases remained unmatched. This CDR3 contains 16 residues.

This clone occurred once. This chain links TRBV6-1 with TRBJ2-3; 8 nucleotides line up with TRBD1. After removal of 6 bases from V and 0 bases from J, the junction contained 2 bases not matched to a gene. The V gene's germline CDR1 is MNHNS and CDR2 SASEGT. The CDR3 spans 14 residues. CDR3 residues: CASRRTGSTDTQYF. The CDR3, as DNA: TGTGCCAGCAGACGGACAGGGAGCACAGATACGCAGTATTTT.

This chain connects TRBV7-9 to TRBJ1-2; no firm D call. CDR3 size: 13 residues. Germline V gene sequence: CDR1 SEHNR, CDR2 FQNEAQ (reference sequence). Trimming removed 4 bases from V and 4 bases from J, with 10 bases in between. For the CDR3, the DNA is TGTGCCAGCAGCTCCCGGGAGGGCTATGGCTACACCTTC. This encodes CASSSREGYGYTF. The full variable domain, with the rest looked up from reference TRBV7-9 and TRBJ1-2, is DTGVSQNPRHKITKRGQNVTFRCDPISEHNRLYWYRQTLGQGPEFLTYFQNEAQLEKSRLLSDRFSAERPKGSFSTLEIQRTEQGDSAMYLCASSSREGYGYTFGSGTRLTVV.

This clone was seen just once. The chain recombines TRBV7-9 with TRBJ2-7; 8 nucleotides align to TRBD1. The CDR3 contains 16 residues. Germline values: CDR1 SEHNR, CDR2 FQNEAQ (reference sequence). J gave up 2 bases and V 5 bases, and 11 bases lay outside the gene matches. The CDR3 loop is CASSEHQGASAYEQYF. DNA for the CDR3: TGTGCCAGCAGCGAACACCAGGGGGCGTCCGCCTACGAGCAGTACTTC.

The chain links TRBV5-6 to TRBJ2-1, with D tentatively TRBD1 (6 bases). The CDR3 contains 13 residues. Germline-derived CDR1 and CDR2 are SGHDT and YYEEEE. V dropped 0 bases and J dropped 5 bases, with 6 bases sitting between them. CDR3 DNA: TGTGCCAGCAGCTTGGGGACAGACAATGAGCAGTTCTTC. Amino acid sequence: CASSLGTDNEQFF.

This clone was counted once. The chain is built from TRBV19 and TRBJ1-1; no clear D gene. The CDR3 loop spans 13 amino acids. The germline gives CDR1 LNHDA, CDR2 SQIVND (reference sequence). V was pared by 6 bases and J by 6 bases, with 14 bases between. The CDR3 sequence is CASSLRESAEAFF. The CDR3 DNA follows: TGTGCCAGTAGCCTTAGGGAGTCGGCTGAAGCTTTCTTT.

The chain has TRBV4-1 and TRBJ2-1, with TRBD2 matching over 7 bases. The CDR3 length is 15 residues. V trimming: 0 bases; J trimming: 5 bases; junction bases outside the gene matches: 4. Germline V gene sequence: CDR1 MGHRA, CDR2 YSYEKL. This CDR3 is CASSQDRLADNEQFF. In DNA form, the CDR3 reads TGCGCCAGCAGCCAAGACAGACTAGCTGACAATGAGCAGTTCTTC.

J is TRBJ1-4 and V is TRBV2, with a possible D match to TRBD1 (5 bases). Trimming shortened V by 4 bases and J by 10 bases, and 16 bases separated the two germline ends. The germline V gene encodes CDR1 SNHLY and CDR2 FYNNEI. The CDR3 is 14 amino acids. The CDR3 spells CASSVDTPGGKLFF. CDR3 sequence (DNA): TGTGCCAGCAGTGTGGACACGCCTGGTGGAAAACTGTTTTTT.

The chain couples TRBV6-6 to TRBJ2-7; D possibly corresponds to TRBD2 (5 bases). There are 13 residues in the CDR3. V gave up 0 bases and J gave up 6 bases, with 9 bases separating them. Germline values: CDR1 MNHNY, CDR2 SVGAGI (reference sequence). The CDR3 protein is CASSYSLRGEQYF. The CDR3 DNA follows: TGTGCCAGCAGTTACTCCCTCCGGGGCGAGCAGTACTTC.

The chain has TRBV30 and TRBJ1-4; D remains unclear. Trimming left V 0 bases short and J 13 bases short, with 24 bases between. The CDR3 has 16 amino acids. Germline-derived CDR1 and CDR2 are GTSNPN and SVGIG (reference sequence). CDR3 nucleotides: TGTGCCTGGAGTGTAAGAGGGTGGAATGAAATGGGAAGACTGTTTTTT. Its protein product is CAWSVRGWNEMGRLFF.

The V call is TRBV23-1, the J call TRBJ1-1; 9 nucleotides line up with TRBD1. TRBV23-1 is sorted into the ORF group, with uncertain function. Trimming took 0 bases from V and 1 from J; bases not matched to a gene: 0. CDR3 length: 15 amino acids. The CDR3 loop reads CASSQSDRGNTEAFF. Written as DNA, the CDR3 is TGCGCCAGCAGTCAATCGGACAGGGGGAACACTGAAGCTTTCTTT.

This clone was found a few times. J is TRBJ2-7 and V is TRBV4-2; 9 positions match TRBD2. V was pared by 0 bases and J by 0 bases, with 9 bases of the junction left unmatched. Germline V gene data show CDR1 as LGHNA and CDR2 as YNFKEQ. This CDR3 has 18 amino acids. The CDR3: CASSQDLLAGIHSYEQYF. DNA for the CDR3: TGTGCCAGCAGCCAAGATCTGCTAGCGGGAATTCACTCCTACGAGCAGTACTTC.

Here the CDR3 reads CASRGQGSGYTF. The CDR3 DNA follows: TGTGCCAGTAGGGGACAGGGATCTGGCTACACCTTC. The chain links TRBV19 to TRBJ1-2, with 9 bases fitting TRBD1. CDR3 size: 12 residues. V trimming: 6 bases; J trimming: 7 bases; junction bases outside the gene matches: 3. Germline CDR1 is LNHDA and CDR2 is SQIVND (reference sequence).

The chain carries TRBV7-9 and TRBJ1-2, with a weak D call TRBD1 (6 bases). Trimming took off 0 bases at V and 4 bases at J, with 15 bases between the two ends. The V gene's germline CDR1 is SEHNR and CDR2 FQNEAQ (reference sequence). The CDR3 spans 16 residues. CDR3 protein: CASSLAQTTDSYGYTF. CDR3 sequence (DNA): TGTGCCAGCAGCTTAGCTCAAACAACGGACAGCTATGGCTACACCTTC.

This chain links TRBV7-2 with TRBJ2-7; D possibly corresponds to TRBD2 (5 bases). The CDR3 runs 13 residues. V shed 1 base and J shed 6 bases, with 10 bases lying between them. CDR1 SGHTA and CDR2 FQGNSA come from the germline V gene. CDR3 in amino acids: CASSLVVGSEQYF. The CDR3 region has the DNA TGTGCCAGCAGCTTAGTTGTGGGGAGCGAGCAGTACTTC.

This sequence joins TRBV19 and TRBJ2-1, with TRBD1 identical over 10 bases. The CDR3 runs to 17 residues. The J segment lost 5 bases and the V segment lost 0 bases, leaving 7 bases of the junction unmatched. Germline assignment: CDR1 LNHDA and CDR2 SQIVND (reference sequence). CDR3 loop: CASSIDGGGQGNNEQFF. DNA of the CDR3: TGTGCCAGTAGTATAGATGGGGGGGGACAGGGGAACAATGAGCAGTTCTTC. Drawing the rest from reference TRBV19 and TRBJ2-1, the complete variable domain is DGGITQSPKYLFRKEGQNVTLSCEQNLNHDAMYWYRQDPGQGLRLIYYSQIVNDFQKGDIAEGYSVSREKKESFPLTVTSAQKNPTAFYLCASSIDGGGQGNNEQFFGPGTRLTVL.

V usage is TRBV5-1 and J usage is TRBJ1-1, with D possibly being TRBD1 (6 bases). Per the germline V gene, CDR1 is SGHRS and CDR2 is YFSETQ. Trimming left V 1 base short and J 8 bases short, with 12 bases between. This CDR3 spans 13 amino acids. The CDR3 here is CASSLRTVGEAFF. For the CDR3, the DNA is TGCGCCAGCAGCTTGAGGACAGTAGGCGAAGCTTTCTTT.

Points on this clone: The junction does not match germline at one end; this may be a read error. This chain links TRBV15 with TRBJ2-2, with TRBD1 matching 7 bases. Germline lookup yields CDR1 LNHNV and CDR2 YYDKDF (reference sequence). CDR3 length equals 15 residues. The CDR3 sequence is CATSGDRVLGGELFF. CDR3 nucleotides: TGTGCCACCAGCGGAGACAGGGTGCTTGGCGGGGAGCTGTTTTTT.

This chain links TRBV29-1 with TRBJ2-2; D is possibly TRBD2 (5 bases). This CDR3 is 13 amino acids long. The V gene's germline CDR1 is SQVTM and CDR2 ANQGSEA. Trimming shortened V by 5 bases and J by 6 bases, and 13 bases separated the two germline ends. The chain's CDR3 is CSVCRDRAGELFF. The CDR3 region has the DNA TGCAGCGTTTGCCGGGATCGAGCCGGGGAGCTGTTTTTT.